Here is one T cell receptor beta chain with its context. The sample holds a few counts of this clone. Its antigen has not been determined. Base qualities are missing; no much larger clone stands one base away. This sample was taken from a study of cytomegalovirus exposure and HLA in healthy donors (dated by TCRdb to 2016 to 2017). For the wider study: In an earlier analysis of 550 to 750 of the donors, around 290 Gb of sequence data and some 100 million unique TCR beta sequences from roughly 190 million T cells were reported. In a later analysis, previously published TCR beta repertoires from about 640 donors were re-analyzed and high-resolution HLA genotyping was added so that TCR occurrence patterns could be studied. Across 398 genotyped donors of the cohort, an average of roughly 230,000 unique TCR beta nucleotide sequences per donor were sequenced, and 15% to 20% of those sequences were non-productive. Five DR-DQ haplotypes were treated as single units for association and clustering because of strong linkage in the cohort. Of the 398 genotyped donors, 81% fell in the genetic ancestry cluster associated with self-reported Caucasian donors. Typing coverage varied by locus: roughly 629-640 donors for A, B, C, DRB1 and DQB1; roughly 500 for DQA1; more than 600 for DPA1; roughly 450 for DPB1. A separate validation cohort of over a hundred different subjects was used in addition to the approximately 700-subject first cohort. An early release that covered fewer than 800 HLA-typed donors contained 300 to 350 gigabases of sequencing data and 75 million to 100 million unique TCR sequences. A later genetic analysis used genome-wide SNP genotypes for about 60% of the roughly 700 donors, treating that subset as a discovery cohort. High-throughput TCR immunosequencing, statistical association of individual TCRs with disease status, and machine learning were combined to predict cytomegalovirus infection status. The later analysis used no new phenotypic data to find candidate immune exposures, relying instead on TCR beta sequences and their occurrence across donors. The T cell repertoires of around 730 subjects were profiled by immunosequencing and related to cytomegalovirus serostatus. Alongside the repertoire data, information on donor age, sex, ethnicity and CMV serostatus was compiled. Class I and class II HLA loci were covered by the typing at four-digit resolution. In an earlier analysis of a few hundred of the donors, high-throughput TCR beta sequencing was used to judge whether each TCR beta V gene segment behaved as functional or pseudogenic. Every repertoire in the discovery cohort had been generated on one and the same sequencing platform. The study aimed to test whether signatures of past pathogen exposure could be identified by cataloging public T cell receptors. Summary of the overall study and its limitations: Some IMGT-functional V segments, including TRBV6-2 and TRBV6-3, could not be distinguished by the 87-base-pair reads and were therefore excluded. Because HLA typing was missing for some donors at each locus, association tests included only the typed subset. According to a later analysis, TCR association rates differed among HLA loci, with DRB1 alleles showing the most associated TCRs and HLA-C alleles showing the fewest. In a later analysis, HLA-associated TCR beta chains were found to be more clonally expanded and to have lower generation probabilities than equally common non-associated chains. A cluster of highly shared sequence variants was judged likely to represent a technical artifact of the sequencing pipeline. An association between a missense DCLRE1C variant and V-gene and J-gene trimming of TCR beta chains was found in a later genetic analysis and replicated in an independent cohort. According to a later analysis, most CMV-associated TCR beta chains appeared to be HLA-restricted, and the HLA associations seemed to be driven largely by CMV exposure. Compared with the roughly 670-donor mean, donors in an Asian-associated ancestry cluster had fewer N-insertions in productive TCRs, according to a later genetic analysis. The only immune exposure information available for the cohort was CMV serostatus. Specific HLA alleles were associated with about 17,000 TCR beta sequences at a false discovery rate of 0.05 in a later analysis. Because counts were too low, seventeen rarely observed V segments, including chromosome 9 orphons, were excluded from the earlier analysis of several hundred of the donors. In vitro tests confirmed that three of the cytomegalovirus-associated TCR beta chains recognize cytomegalovirus antigens. The authors suggested that the approach could potentially be generalized to other disease states and immunological phenotypes. Roughly uniform sequencing depth across donors was assumed in presence/absence analyses, although this assumption may not hold. In a later analysis, several top co-occurrence clusters were reported to appear linked to parvovirus B19, influenza, CMV and Epstein-Barr virus. Most TCR sequences were observed very rarely across donors, whereas some public TCRs were present in many individuals. Only TCR beta chains were sequenced in this cohort, and the absence of alpha or paired-chain data limited detectable features. An earlier analysis of approximately 600 of the donors showed that most TCR beta V segments appeared in productive rearrangements either about 87% or about 30% of the time, which broadly matched IMGT annotations. A further reported finding was that TCR beta sequences accurately predicted the HLA-A and HLA-B alleles for most subjects in the first cohort. Strong co-occurrence of HLA alleles, especially DR and DQ, made assigning TCR associations to individual alleles difficult. Correlated functional status among segregating V segments might reflect linkage disequilibrium, but an unknown experimental factor could not be ruled out. The study listed around 160 TCR beta chains as associated with cytomegalovirus. In both the original and validation cohorts, the classifier was reported to diagnose cytomegalovirus status with high specificity and sensitivity.

Libraries were constructed by the immunoSEQ multiplex PCR assay. For the multiplex PCR, a mixture combining 60 forward primers for TCR Vbeta segments and 13 reverse primers for TCR Jbeta segments was used. Amplification of the CDR3 region of rearranged TCR beta genes was performed with a multiplex PCR assay on genomic DNA. The Illumina HiSeq System was used to sequence the amplified TCR beta libraries as 87-base-pair reads. In the paper's pipeline: In a later analysis, tens of millions of unique TCR beta chains were counted across the roughly 610 repertoires, and approximately 11 million of these chains were shared by at least two donors. To remove PCR and sequencing errors, raw reads were error-corrected and collapsed into unique sequences using a nearest-neighbor algorithm that merged closely related sequences. Alignment of CDR3 sequences to IMGT reference sequences was used to assign V, D and J gene segments. For a sequence to be retained, a match of at least six nucleotides was required to both a V gene segment and a J gene segment. A rearrangement counted as productive if the CDR3 had no stop codons and remained in frame with V and J, and every other rearrangement counted as non-productive. Following IMGT convention, CDR3 was defined as the stretch from the second conserved V-encoded cysteine to the conserved J-encoded phenylalanine. In an earlier analysis of approximately 590 of the donors, sequences lacking an unambiguous match to a single V gene segment were excluded. In an earlier analysis of approximately 500 of the donors, a V segment was called functional when productive rearrangements were above 56.7%, and segregating when the standard deviation between donors exceeded 5%. To diagnose cytomegalovirus status from the catalog of TCR beta chain sequences, a statistical classification framework was built. V and J gene assignment, in a later analysis, came from comparing TCR nucleotide sequences with IMGT/GENE-DB human TR gene sequences. In a later analysis, CDR3 sequences and most-parsimonious VDJ recombination scenarios were assigned using the TCRdist pipeline. In a later analysis, each TCR beta chain was defined by its CDR3 amino acid sequence together with its V-gene family, and reads lacking a unique V-gene family were excluded. In a later analysis, fewer than 600 highly shared, low-generation-probability nucleotide sequences were removed to address suspected cross-contamination and a sequencing artifact. A later analysis calculated a clonal expansion index for each public chain from normalized within-repertoire ranks of inferred template counts. In a later analysis, generation probabilities were computed with a VDJ recombination model fitted to out-of-frame rearrangements, and the resulting probabilities were checked against IGoR. In a later analysis, hypergeometric tests were used to score TCR-TCR, TCR-HLA and TCR-CMV co-occurrence, with a repertoire-size bias correction applied to TCR pairs. To estimate false discovery rates, a later analysis permuted the HLA or CMV assignments 20 times. In a later analysis, co-occurring TCRs were grouped using DBSCAN, with TCRdist sequence similarity added in when clustering inside HLA-allele-positive subsets. For co-occurrence clustering, repertoires with fewer than 30,000 or more than 120,000 public chains were excluded, along with four to six repertoires with anomalous nucleotide sharing. In TCRdb, the immuneACCESS table is reduced to in-frame sequences with V and J assigned. These tables do not hold every clone; where another copy was compared, an unresolved V gene accounts for under half, and the others remain unexplained. The DNA was the basis for D and trimming; V, J and clone size are from that table. This sample gives 180,000 or so clones in total; about three quarters of them show up just once. The ten largest clones capture approximately 1.4% of the sample.

The CDR3 goes from the cysteine to the phenylalanine over 15 residues. Only CDR3 DNA is held: 45 bases, read in frame from base 1. The germline V gene provides CDR1 LGHNA and CDR2 YSLEER. V gives up 0 bases and J gives up 5 bases, and the segment between their germline ends measures 11 bases. The cohort comprised some 730 healthy bone marrow donors. All cohort members were sampled while nominally healthy, although unrecorded immune exposures were likely present. The donor tested CMV seronegative, placing the donor among the approximately 400 seronegative members of the cohort. A peripheral blood sample was provided by each donor, and peripheral blood mononuclear cells were used for TCR beta sequencing. Genomic DNA extraction from the blood cell samples was performed with the Qiagen DNeasy Blood Extraction Kit.

This sequence originates from a man between 18 and 35 years old in good health and CMV-seronegative. The chain couples TRBV4-3 to TRBJ2-1, with the D segment identity uncertain. Sequencing used PBMCs. Read as DNA, the sequence is TGCGCCAGCAGCCAAGACCCTCTGATAGACAATGAGCAGTTCTTC. Translated, it reads CASSQDPLIDNEQFF.